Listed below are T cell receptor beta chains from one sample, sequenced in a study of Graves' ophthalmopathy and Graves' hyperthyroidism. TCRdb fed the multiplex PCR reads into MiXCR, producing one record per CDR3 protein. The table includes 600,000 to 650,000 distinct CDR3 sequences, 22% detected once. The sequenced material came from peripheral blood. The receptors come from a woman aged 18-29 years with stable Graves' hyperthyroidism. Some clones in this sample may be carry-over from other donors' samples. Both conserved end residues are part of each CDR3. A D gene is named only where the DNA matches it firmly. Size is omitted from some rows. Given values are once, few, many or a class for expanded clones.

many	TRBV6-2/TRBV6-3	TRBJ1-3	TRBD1	CASSPHGDRAYSGNTIYF	TGTGCCAGCAGTCCGCACGGCGACAGGGCTTACTCTGGAAACACCATATATTTT
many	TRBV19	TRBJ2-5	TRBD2	CASSLAGFGETQYF	TGTGCCAGTAGCCTAGCGGGCTTCGGGGAGACCCAGTACTTC
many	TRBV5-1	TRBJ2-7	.	CASSLDPGISSEQYF	TGCGCCAGCAGCTTGGATCCGGGAATTTCGAGCGAGCAGTACTTC
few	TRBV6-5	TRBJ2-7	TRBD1	CASSHSTGGSYEQYF	TGTGCCAGCAGTCACTCGACAGGGGGGTCCTACGAGCAGTACTTC
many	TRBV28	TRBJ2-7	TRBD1	CATIPGQGAYEQYF	TGTGCCACTATCCCGGGACAGGGGGCGTATGAGCAGTACTTC
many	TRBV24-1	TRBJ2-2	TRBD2	CATSDSLAGDTGELFF	TGTGCCACCAGTGATTCCCTAGCGGGGGACACCGGGGAGCTGTTTTTT
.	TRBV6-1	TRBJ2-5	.	CASGLSDIQETQYF	TGTGCCAGTGGACTATCGGACATCCAAGAAACCCAGTACTTC
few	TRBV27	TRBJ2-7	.	CASSLWGREQYF	TGTGCCAGCAGTTTATGGGGTCGCGAGCAGTACTTC
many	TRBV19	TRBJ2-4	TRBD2	CASSIDGGAGNIQYF	TGTGCCAGTAGTATAGACGGGGGGGCAGGAAACATTCAGTACTTC
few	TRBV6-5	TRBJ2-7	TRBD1	CASSYRQGIPNEQYF	TGTGCCAGCAGTTACCGACAGGGGATACCTAACGAGCAGTACTTC
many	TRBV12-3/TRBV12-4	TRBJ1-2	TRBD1	CASSMTGGKNYGYTF	TGTGCCAGCAGTATGACAGGGGGCAAAAACTATGGCTACACCTTC
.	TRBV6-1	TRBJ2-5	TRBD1	CASSKAAGQGEETQYF	TGTGCCAGCAGTAAAGCGGCGGGACAGGGGGAGGAGACCCAGTACTTC
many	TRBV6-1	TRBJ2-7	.	CASRGRLEAAYEQYF	TGTGCCAGCAGGGGGCGACTTGAAGCGGCTTACGAGCAGTACTTC
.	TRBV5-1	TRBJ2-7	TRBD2	CASKLAGDYEQYF	TGCGCCAGCAAACTAGCGGGAGACTACGAGCAGTACTTC
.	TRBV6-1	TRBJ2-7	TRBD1	CASSRRVTGTYEQYF	TGTGCCAGCAGTCGGCGGGTGACAGGGACCTACGAGCAGTACTTC
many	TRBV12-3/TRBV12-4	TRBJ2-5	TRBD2	CASSLGLKGTQYF	TGTGCCAGCAGCTTGGGACTAAAGGGGACCCAGTACTTC
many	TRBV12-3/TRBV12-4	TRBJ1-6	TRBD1	CASKAGTGTPLHF	TGTGCCAGCAAAGCCGGGACAGGGACACCCCTCCACTTT
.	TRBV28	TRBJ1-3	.	CASSPPGADSGNTIYF	TGTGCCAGCAGCCCCCCGGGGGCCGACTCTGGAAACACCATATATTTT